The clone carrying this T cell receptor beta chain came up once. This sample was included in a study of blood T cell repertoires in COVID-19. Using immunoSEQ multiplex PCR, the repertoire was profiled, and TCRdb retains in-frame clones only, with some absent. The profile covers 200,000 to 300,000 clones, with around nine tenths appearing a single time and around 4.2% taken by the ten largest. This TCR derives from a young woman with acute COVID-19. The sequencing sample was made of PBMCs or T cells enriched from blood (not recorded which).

In nucleotides, the CDR3 is TGTGCCAGCAGCTTGACAGGGACTAATGAAAAACTGTTTTTT. It codes for CASSLTGTNEKLFF. The V gene is TRBV5-5, the J gene TRBJ1-4, with D possibly TRBD1 on 6 matching bases. V lost 1 base and J 2 bases, leaving 6 bases between the germline ends. CDR1 SGHKS and CDR2 YYEKEE come from the germline V gene (reference sequence). The CDR3 sequence is 14 residues long.